This passage covers 28 T cell receptor beta chains from one sample sequenced in a study of early T cells in non-severe SARS-CoV-2 infection. TCRdb processed the 5' RACE reads anew with MiXCR; each CDR3 protein has one entry. This table holds approximately 67,000 distinct CDR3 sequences, under 14% found once. The sample consisted of whole blood. The source of these receptors is an adult who was a healthcare worker with PCR-confirmed SARS-CoV-2 infection or an uninfected control (not recorded which).

The CDR3 sequence: CASSDRQRRAEAFF. The CDR3 DNA is TGCGCCAGCAGTGACCGACAGAGGAGGGCTGAAGCTTTCTTT. The chain joins TRBV10-1 to TRBJ1-1; D is possibly TRBD1 (5 bases). The CDR3 runs 14 residues. Trimming pared 3 bases from V and 6 bases from J, leaving 14 bases between. Germline V gives CDR1 WNHNN, CDR2 SYGVQD (reference sequence).

By share, this clonotype counts as medium-sized. J is TRBJ2-1 and V is TRBV7-3; a weak D match, TRBD1 (6 bases). The V gene lost 2 bases and the J gene lost 7 bases, with 12 bases spanning the gap. This CDR3 comprises 14 residues. Germline V gene lookup returns CDR1 SGHTA and CDR2 FQGTGA. For the CDR3, the DNA is TGTGCCAGCAGCTTAGGGCAGGGGTCGAATGAGCAGTTCTTC. Protein: CASSLGQGSNEQFF.

This clonotype occurred many times. V gene TRBV13 combines with J gene TRBJ1-1; D call uncertain. CDR1 and CDR2 (germline): PRHDT, FYEKMQ (reference sequence). Trimming removed 7 bases from V and 1 base from J, with 13 bases in between. The CDR3 totals 14 residues. The CDR3: CASTPAWGNTEAFF. The DNA for the CDR3 is TGTGCCAGCACCCCGGCATGGGGGAACACTGAAGCTTTCTTT.

This clonotype was detected ten times or more. The V gene is TRBV20-1, the J gene TRBJ1-5, with 8 bases that match TRBD1. The junction had 13 bases not matched to a gene; V was cut back by 6 bases and J by 0 bases. Germline-derived CDR1 and CDR2 are DFQATT and SNEGSKA (reference sequence). CDR3 length: 17 amino acids. The CDR3 here is CSAHGQGGRYSNQPQHF. The DNA of the CDR3 is TGCAGTGCCCACGGACAGGGCGGACGCTATAGCAATCAGCCCCAGCATTTT.

This clonotype occurred many times. In DNA form, the CDR3 reads TGTGCCAGCAGCCACACCACCGGGACAGGGTACAATGAGCAGTTCTTC. Translation: CASSHTTGTGYNEQFF. This chain links TRBV6-5 with TRBJ2-1; 9 bases agree with TRBD1. CDR1 is MNHEY, CDR2 SVGAGI, per germline. The CDR3 consists of 16 residues. Trimming removed 6 bases from V and 4 bases from J; junction bases left unmatched: 10.

In this sample, this clonotype turned up many times. The V gene is TRBV29-1, the J gene TRBJ2-1; D is possibly TRBD1 (5 bases). Germline CDR1 is SQVTM and CDR2 is ANQGSEA. The CDR3 covers 14 residues. Trimming left V 7 bases short and J 4 bases short, with 17 bases between. CDR3 bases: TGCAGCGCCCGCCCCAGGGTGGGGTACAATGAGCAGTTCTTC. Amino acid sequence: CSARPRVGYNEQFF.

This clonotype was found once. This chain links TRBV4-1 with TRBJ1-4; no clear D gene. V lost 3 bases and J 8 bases, leaving 10 bases between the germline ends. This CDR3 contains 13 residues. CDR1 is MGHRA, CDR2 YSYEKL, per germline. CDR3 sequence: CASSHLEQEKLFF. Here the CDR3 DNA reads TGCGCCAGCAGCCACTTAGAACAGGAAAAACTGTTTTTT.

This clonotype was observed at least ten times. The chain carries TRBV5-1 and TRBJ2-3, with unresolved D. This CDR3 has 17 residues. Germline CDR1 is SGHRS and CDR2 is YFSETQ. Trimming shortened V by 0 bases and J by 0 bases, and 14 bases separated the two germline ends. The CDR3 loop is CASSLAVSGSSTDTQYF. DNA for the CDR3: TGCGCCAGCAGCTTGGCCGTGTCTGGATCTAGCACAGATACGCAGTATTTT.

This rearrangement joins TRBV29-1 to TRBJ2-3; TRBD2 matches 16 bases. The ends lost 6 bases at V and 4 bases at J; junction bases unmatched: 7. The CDR3 has 16 amino acids. Looked up from germline, CDR1 is SQVTM and CDR2 is ANQGSEA. The CDR3 protein is CSVPGLAGGQPDTQYF. The CDR3 nucleotides read TGCAGCGTACCGGGACTAGCGGGGGGGCAGCCAGATACGCAGTATTTT.

This clonotype occurred many times. This sequence joins TRBV12-3 or TRBV12-4 and TRBJ2-1; TRBD2 agrees at 10 bases. There are 15 residues in the CDR3. The trim removed 7 bases at V and 9 bases at J, leaving 12 bases unmatched. The CDR3 nucleotides are TGTGCCAGCACCCACCGGGCTAGCGGGAGCCCTGAGCAGTTCTTC. This codes for CASTHRASGSPEQFF.

V and J are TRBV9 and TRBJ2-3; 8 bases align to TRBD2. This CDR3 contains 16 residues. The germline gives CDR1 SGDLS, CDR2 YYNGEE. With 0 bases clipped from V and 4 bases from J, the junction kept 7 bases outside the gene matches. This CDR3 is CASSVGNSGMPDTQYF. The CDR3 DNA reads TGTGCCAGCAGCGTAGGTAATAGCGGGATGCCAGATACGCAGTATTTT.

This clonotype was detected only a few times. The rearrangement links TRBV18 to TRBJ2-5, with D tentatively TRBD2 (6 bases). V lost 5 bases to trimming and J lost 2 bases, with 15 bases between them. The CDR3 loop spans 15 amino acids. Germline V gene sequence: CDR1 KGHSH, CDR2 LQKENI. DNA of the CDR3: TGTGCCAGCTCAATGAATAGCGGAAGTCAAGAGACCCAGTACTTC. This codes for CASSMNSGSQETQYF. The full variable domain, in which reference TRBV18 and TRBJ2-5 provide the parts outside the CDR3, is NAGVMQNPRHLVRRRGQEARLRCSPMKGHSHVYWYRQLPEEGLKFMVYLQKENIIDESGMPKERFSAEFPKEGPSILRIQQVVRGDSAAYFCASSMNSGSQETQYFGPGTRLLVL.

This clonotype has ten or more counts. This sequence joins TRBV19 and TRBJ1-5; the match to TRBD1 covers 9 bases. CDR3 length: 15 residues. From germline, CDR1 is LNHDA and CDR2 SQIVND (reference sequence). The junction had 6 bases not matched to a gene; V was cut back by 5 bases and J by 4 bases. CDR3 residues: CASSVDRGRNQPQHF. The CDR3 nucleotides read TGTGCCAGTAGTGTGGACAGGGGAAGGAATCAGCCCCAGCATTTT.

This clonotype came up many times. This sequence joins TRBV29-1 and TRBJ1-2; 8 bases are shared with TRBD1. V was clipped by 4 bases and J by 5 bases; unmatched bases: 3. Germline V gene data show CDR1 as SQVTM and CDR2 as ANQGSEA. There are 12 residues in the CDR3. CDR3 residues: CSVGDRTYGYTF. The CDR3 nucleotides read TGCAGCGTTGGGGACAGGACATATGGCTACACCTTC.

This clonotype appeared many times. The chain is built from TRBV12-3 or TRBV12-4 and TRBJ1-2, with 7 positions matching TRBD1. V dropped 4 bases and J dropped 9; count of bases not matched to a gene: 5. This CDR3 contains 12 residues. DNA of the CDR3: TGTGCCAGCAGTTCCCGGGACAGCAGCTACACCTTC. Its protein product is CASSSRDSSYTF.

This clonotype appeared once. The chain has TRBV29-1 and TRBJ2-7; D ambiguous. The V gene lost 3 bases and the J gene lost 1 base, with 10 bases spanning the gap. This CDR3 comprises 13 residues. In germline, CDR1 is SQVTM, CDR2 ANQGSEA. The CDR3 region has the DNA TGCAGCGTTGAGCAGCCCCCTTCCTACGAGCAGTACTTC. The encoded protein is CSVEQPPSYEQYF.

This clonotype was seen at least ten times. The V call is TRBV20-1, the J call TRBJ2-1; possibly TRBD2 for D (6 bases). Germline values: CDR1 DFQATT, CDR2 SNEGSKA (reference sequence). The CDR3 extends over 12 amino acids. Trimming pared 1 base from V and 9 bases from J, leaving 10 bases between. The chain's CDR3 is CSARVAGTEQFF. The DNA for the CDR3 is TGCAGTGCTAGAGTTGCGGGGACTGAGCAGTTCTTC.

The rearrangement links TRBV10-3 to TRBJ2-7; 8 nucleotides line up with TRBD1. V gave up 10 bases and J gave up 3 bases; unmatched junction bases: 8. CDR1 and CDR2 from the germline V gene are ENHRY and SYGVKD. This CDR3 is built from 13 residues. The CDR3 sequence: CATTDRGLYEQYF. CDR3 in DNA: TGTGCCACGACAGACAGGGGCCTCTACGAGCAGTACTTC.

Many counts were recorded for this clonotype. The gene calls are TRBV20-1 and TRBJ2-7; 10 bases match TRBD2. The CDR3 is 15 residues long. After removal of 3 bases from V and 0 bases from J, the junction contained 5 bases not matched to a gene. Per germline, CDR1 DFQATT and CDR2 SNEGSKA (reference sequence). The DNA of the CDR3 is TGCAGTGCTAGCGGTCTAGCGGGAGCCTCCTACGAGCAGTACTTC. Its translation is CSASGLAGASYEQYF.

V gene TRBV6-5 combines with J gene TRBJ2-3; TRBD1 matches 9 bases. Unmatched junction bases numbered 3, after V lost 0 bases and J lost 5 bases. The CDR3 consists of 15 residues. Germline lookup yields CDR1 MNHEY and CDR2 SVGAGI. The chain's CDR3 is CASSYSRQGVDTQYF. The CDR3 coding sequence is TGTGCCAGCAGTTACTCCCGACAGGGGGTAGATACGCAGTATTTT.

This clonotype was observed a few times. Here the CDR3 DNA reads TGCAGTGCTAGACCGTTTACAGGGGGCGGCTACACCTTC. Encoded protein: CSARPFTGGGYTF. This chain links TRBV20-1 with TRBJ1-2; 9 bases fit TRBD1. CDR3 size: 13 residues. The J segment lost 8 bases and the V segment lost 2 bases, leaving 6 bases of the junction unmatched. Germline CDR1 DFQATT, CDR2 SNEGSKA (reference sequence).

This clonotype was picked up many times. The chain is built from TRBV7-9 and TRBJ2-7; D possibly corresponds to TRBD2 (5 bases). V dropped 5 bases and J dropped 2 bases, with 25 bases sitting between them. Germline V gene data show CDR1 as SEHNR and CDR2 as FQNEAQ (reference sequence). This CDR3 region has 18 residues. The CDR3: CASSHPPSGVGYPYEQYF. The CDR3 region has the DNA TGTGCCAGCAGCCATCCGCCTTCCGGGGTTGGCTATCCCTACGAGCAGTACTTC. Combining the CDR3 with reference TRBV7-9 and TRBJ2-7 gives the whole variable domain DTGVSQNPRHKITKRGQNVTFRCDPISEHNRLYWYRQTLGQGPEFLTYFQNEAQLEKSRLLSDRFSAERPKGSFSTLEIQRTEQGDSAMYLCASSHPPSGVGYPYEQYFGPGTRLTVT.

There are many counts of this clonotype. The chain has TRBV7-9 and TRBJ1-2, with D uncertain. Germline assignment: CDR1 SEHNR and CDR2 FQNEAQ (reference sequence). This CDR3 is 13 amino acids long. With 5 bases removed from V and 8 bases from J, the gap between germline ends came to 15 bases. The CDR3 here is CASSKESGWGYTF. CDR3 coding DNA: TGTGCCAGCAGCAAAGAGTCTGGCTGGGGCTACACCTTC.

The J gene is TRBJ2-2, the V gene TRBV5-1, with D possibly being TRBD2 (5 bases). The V end was cut by 2 bases, the J end by 2 bases, with 10 bases between. The CDR3 is 15 residues long. Germline CDR1 SGHRS, CDR2 YFSETQ. CDR3 bases: TGCGCCAGCAGCTTCGGGAAACATAACACCGGGGAGCTGTTTTTT. Amino acids: CASSFGKHNTGELFF.

V gene TRBV7-9 combines with J gene TRBJ2-5, with 11 bases fitting TRBD2. The CDR3 has 17 residues. The V gene end was trimmed by 2 bases and the J gene end by 5 bases; junction bases not matched to a gene: 10. From germline, CDR1 is SEHNR and CDR2 FQNEAQ (reference sequence). The CDR3 here is CASSLKGSGRVEETQYF. In DNA form, the CDR3 reads TGTGCCAGCAGCTTAAAGGGTAGCGGGAGGGTGGAGGAGACCCAGTACTTC.

Only a few counts were recorded for this clonotype. The chain joins TRBV7-9 to TRBJ2-3; D unresolved. The CDR3 has 12 amino acids. Germline values: CDR1 SEHNR, CDR2 FQNEAQ (reference sequence). The V gene lost 4 bases and the J gene lost 3 bases, with 5 bases spanning the gap. DNA for the CDR3: TGTGCCAGCAGCTCGACAACAGATACGCAGTATTTT. Protein: CASSSTTDTQYF. The full variable domain, its missing parts supplied by reference TRBV7-9 and TRBJ2-3, is DTGVSQNPRHKITKRGQNVTFRCDPISEHNRLYWYRQTLGQGPEFLTYFQNEAQLEKSRLLSDRFSAERPKGSFSTLEIQRTEQGDSAMYLCASSSTTDTQYFGPGTRLTVL.

This clonotype has a count of ten or more. The chain employs TRBV6-6 and TRBJ1-2, with D unresolved. The CDR3 length is 16 residues. Germline V gene sequence: CDR1 MNHNY, CDR2 SVGAGI (reference sequence). V lost 4 bases and J 0 bases, leaving 15 bases between the germline ends. The CDR3 is CASSSSDFSANYGYTF. DNA for the CDR3: TGTGCCAGCAGTTCTTCAGATTTCTCAGCTAACTATGGCTACACCTTC.

The chain employs TRBV27 and TRBJ1-4; 10 bases match TRBD1. V lost 6 bases and J lost 4; bases outside the gene matches: 5. The CDR3 is 15 amino acids. CDR1 is MNHEY and CDR2 is SMNVEV in the germline V gene (reference sequence). The CDR3: CASRPGDRGNEKLFF. CDR3 DNA sequence: TGTGCCAGCAGACCCGGGGACAGGGGTAATGAAAAACTGTTTTTT.